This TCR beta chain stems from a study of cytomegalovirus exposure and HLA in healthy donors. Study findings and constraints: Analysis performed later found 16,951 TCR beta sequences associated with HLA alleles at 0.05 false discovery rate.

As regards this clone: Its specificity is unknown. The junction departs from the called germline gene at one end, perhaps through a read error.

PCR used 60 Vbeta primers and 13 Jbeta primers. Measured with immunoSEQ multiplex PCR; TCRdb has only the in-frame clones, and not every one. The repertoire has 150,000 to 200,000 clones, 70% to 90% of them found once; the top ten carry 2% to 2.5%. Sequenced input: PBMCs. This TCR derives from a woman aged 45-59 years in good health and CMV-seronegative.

The CDR3 nucleotides are TGTTCCAGCAGCCAGCAGGGACAGGTGGGCTACGAGCAGTACTTC. Residues: CSSSQQGQVGYEQYF. The chain recombines TRBV7-9 with TRBJ2-7, with 8 bases identical to TRBD1. The germline CDR1 and CDR2 sequences are SEHNR and FQNEAQ (reference sequence). The length of the CDR3 is 15 residues.